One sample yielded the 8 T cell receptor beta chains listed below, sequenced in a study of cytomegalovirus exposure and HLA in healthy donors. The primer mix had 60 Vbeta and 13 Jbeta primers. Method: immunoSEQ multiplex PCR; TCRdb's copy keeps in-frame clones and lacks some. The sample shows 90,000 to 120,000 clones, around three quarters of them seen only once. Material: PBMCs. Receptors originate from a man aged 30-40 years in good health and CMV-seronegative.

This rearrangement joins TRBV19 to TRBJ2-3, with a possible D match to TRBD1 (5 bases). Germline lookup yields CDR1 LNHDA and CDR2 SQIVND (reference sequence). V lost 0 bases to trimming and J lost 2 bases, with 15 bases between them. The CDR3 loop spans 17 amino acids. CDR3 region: CASSIDQGDWVTDTQYF. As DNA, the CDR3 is TGTGCCAGTAGTATAGATCAAGGGGATTGGGTCACAGATACGCAGTATTTT.

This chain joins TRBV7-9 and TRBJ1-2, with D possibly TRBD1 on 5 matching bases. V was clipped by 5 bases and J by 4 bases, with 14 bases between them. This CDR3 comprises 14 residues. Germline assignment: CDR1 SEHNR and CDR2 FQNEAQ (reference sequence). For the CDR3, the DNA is TGTGCCAGCAGCCTGGGAGGGGTCTCCTATGGCTACACCTTC. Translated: CASSLGGVSYGYTF.

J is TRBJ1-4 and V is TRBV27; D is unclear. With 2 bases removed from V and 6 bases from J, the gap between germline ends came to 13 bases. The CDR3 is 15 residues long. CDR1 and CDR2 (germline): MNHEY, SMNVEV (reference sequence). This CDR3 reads CASSLSRPRDEKLFF. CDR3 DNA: TGTGCCAGCAGTTTAAGTCGACCGAGGGATGAAAAACTGTTTTTT.

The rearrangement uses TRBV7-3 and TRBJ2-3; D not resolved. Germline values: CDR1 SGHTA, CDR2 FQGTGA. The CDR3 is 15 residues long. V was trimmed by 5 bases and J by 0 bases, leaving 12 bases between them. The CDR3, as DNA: TGTGCCAGCAGCCCAATGTACACAAGCACAGATACGCAGTATTTT. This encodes CASSPMYTSTDTQYF.

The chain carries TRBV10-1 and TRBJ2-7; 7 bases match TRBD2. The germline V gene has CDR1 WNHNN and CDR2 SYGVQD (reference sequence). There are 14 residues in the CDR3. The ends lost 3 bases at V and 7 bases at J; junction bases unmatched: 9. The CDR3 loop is CASSDTAGVEEQYF. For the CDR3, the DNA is TGCGCCAGCAGTGATACCGCGGGAGTGGAGGAGCAGTACTTC.

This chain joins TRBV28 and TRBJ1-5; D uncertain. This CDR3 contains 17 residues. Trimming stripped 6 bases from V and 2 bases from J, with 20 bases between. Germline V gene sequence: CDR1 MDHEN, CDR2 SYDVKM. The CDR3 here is CASSHGEVANGNQPQHF. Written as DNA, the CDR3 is TGTGCCAGCAGCCACGGAGAGGTCGCTAATGGCAATCAGCCCCAGCATTTT. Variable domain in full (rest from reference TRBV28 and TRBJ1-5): DVKVTQSSRYLVKRTGEKVFLECVQDMDHENMFWYRQDPGLGLRLIYFSYDVKMKEKGDIPEGYSVSREKKERFSLILESASTNQTSMYLCASSHGEVANGNQPQHFGDGTRLSIL.

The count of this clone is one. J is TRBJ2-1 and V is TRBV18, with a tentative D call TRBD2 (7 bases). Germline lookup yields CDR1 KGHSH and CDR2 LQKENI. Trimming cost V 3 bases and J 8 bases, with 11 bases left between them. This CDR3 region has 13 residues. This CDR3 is CASSPGGQYEQFF. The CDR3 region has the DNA TGTGCCAGCTCACCGGGGGGGCAGTATGAGCAGTTCTTC. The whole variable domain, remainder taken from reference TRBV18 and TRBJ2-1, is NAGVMQNPRHLVRRRGQEARLRCSPMKGHSHVYWYRQLPEEGLKFMVYLQKENIIDESGMPKERFSAEFPKEGPSILRIQQVVRGDSAAYFCASSPGGQYEQFFGPGTRLTVL.

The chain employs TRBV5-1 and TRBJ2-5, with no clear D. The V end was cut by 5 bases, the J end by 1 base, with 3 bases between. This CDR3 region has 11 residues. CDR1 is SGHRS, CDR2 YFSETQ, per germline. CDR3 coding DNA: TGCGCCAGCAGTATCCAAGAGACCCAGTACTTC. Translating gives CASSIQETQYF.